This TCR beta chain stems from a study of blood T cell repertoires in COVID-19. V was shortened by 1 base and J by 7 bases, with 19 bases between the two germline ends. The CDR3 totals 16 residues. Germline values: CDR1 LGHDT, CDR2 YNNKEL (reference sequence). In its sample, this clone was seen once. Some clones are missing from TCRdb's copy, which holds only in-frame ones; the method was immunoSEQ multiplex PCR. Among over 120,000 clones listed, roughly three quarters were seen once. The chain carries TRBV3-1 (or the pseudogene TRBV3-2) and TRBJ2-5, with D perhaps TRBD2 (5 bases). The sequence was collected from a woman aged 60-75 years with acute or convalescent COVID-19. Sequenced sample: peripheral blood. The CDR3 sequence is CASSQVRTLVGGTQYF. In nucleotides, the CDR3 is TGTGCCAGCAGCCAAGTTAGGACTCTAGTTGGCGGGACCCAGTACTTC.